Presented here are 20 T cell receptor beta chains from one specimen sequenced in a study of blood T cells in healthy people across ages. Using a J-beta primer mix together with a sample-barcoded 5' primer, a second PCR was run for roughly 7 to 11 cycles. TCRdb processed the 5' RACE reads anew with MiXCR; each CDR3 protein has one entry. The sample lists more than 700,000 distinct CDR3 sequences, 46% occurring once. Material for sequencing was blood. Receptors were obtained from a man older than 75 in good health.

The table lists this clonotype with many counts. The V gene is TRBV6-4, the J gene TRBJ2-5, with D unresolved. Germline V CDR1 and CDR2: MRHNA, SNTAGT. CDR3 length: 13 amino acids. The germline V and J ends were trimmed by 5 bases and 1 base, with 8 bases remaining between them. For the CDR3, the DNA is TGTGCCAGCAGTAGACAACTCCAAGAGACCCAGTACTTC. It encodes CASSRQLQETQYF.

The chain is built from TRBV4-3 and TRBJ2-5; D is unclear. The J call is uncertain, as TRBJ2-7 better fits the DNA end. Germline CDR1 reads LGHNA; CDR2 reads YSLEER. The CDR3 contains 15 residues. CDR3 nucleotide sequence: TGCGCCAGCAGCCGAGATGTTGTCAGCGACTACGAGCAGTACTTC. Translating gives CASSRDVVSDYEQYF.

This clonotype turned up a few times. This chain uses TRBV7-2 with TRBJ2-6, with D possibly being TRBD1 (6 bases). Trimming shortened V by 1 base and J by 12 bases, and 13 bases separated the two germline ends. This CDR3 has 14 amino acids. From germline, CDR1 is SGHTA and CDR2 FQGNSA. The CDR3 reads CASSLGQEDSVLTF. DNA for the CDR3: TGTGCCAGCAGCTTAGGACAGGAGGACAGCGTCCTGACTTTC.

This clonotype turned up a few times. This chain connects TRBV6-2 or TRBV6-3 to TRBJ2-1; 10 bases are shared with TRBD2. CDR3 length: 18 residues. From germline, CDR1 is MNHEY and CDR2 SVGEGT. V shed 2 bases, J shed 0 bases, and the junction held 7 bases outside the gene matches. This chain's CDR3 is CASSYLSGRPSSYNEQFF. The CDR3 DNA follows: TGTGCCAGCAGTTACCTTAGCGGGAGGCCGAGCTCCTACAATGAGCAGTTCTTC.

The chain has TRBV5-5 and TRBJ2-5, with TRBD1 identical over 8 bases. CDR1 SGHKS and CDR2 YYEKEE come from the germline V gene (reference sequence). Trimming cost V 0 bases and J 4 bases; bases outside gene matches: 2. CDR3 length: 14 residues. CDR3 amino acids: CASSLAGGAETQYF. CDR3 nucleotides: TGTGCCAGCAGCTTGGCAGGGGGCGCAGAGACCCAGTACTTC.

The chain is built from TRBV28 and TRBJ2-3; 12 positions agree with TRBD2. With 6 bases clipped from V and 1 base from J, the junction kept 11 bases outside the gene matches. The CDR3 runs to 18 residues. Germline V gives CDR1 MDHEN, CDR2 SYDVKM. The CDR3 DNA is TGTGCCAGCAGCTCGGGACTAGCGGGTCCTGCGGGCACAGATACGCAGTATTTT. Its protein is CASSSGLAGPAGTDTQYF. Variable domain in full (rest from reference TRBV28 and TRBJ2-3): DVKVTQSSRYLVKRTGEKVFLECVQDMDHENMFWYRQDPGLGLRLIYFSYDVKMKEKGDIPEGYSVSREKKERFSLILESASTNQTSMYLCASSSGLAGPAGTDTQYFGPGTRLTVL.

This clonotype came up a few times. The chain combines TRBV5-1 with TRBJ2-7; 8 nucleotides match TRBD1. V lost 1 base, J lost 0 bases, and 12 bases stayed unmatched. The CDR3 has 18 residues. The germline V gene encodes CDR1 SGHRS and CDR2 YFSETQ. The CDR3 DNA is TGCGCCAGCAGCTTGAGGGTTCTACGACAGGGGACCTCCTACGAGCAGTACTTC. Translating gives CASSLRVLRQGTSYEQYF.

The rearrangement links TRBV11-2 to TRBJ2-5; weak D call: TRBD1 (6 bases). From germline, CDR1 is SGHAT and CDR2 FQNNGV. V lost 5 bases to trimming and J lost 1 base, with 11 bases between them. CDR3 length: 14 amino acids. CDR3 bases: TGTGCCAGCAGCGTTGACAGGTTCCAAGAGACCCAGTACTTC. Translated: CASSVDRFQETQYF.

The rearrangement uses TRBV5-1 and TRBJ2-3; tentative D call: TRBD2 (5 bases). Germline loops: CDR1 SGHRS, CDR2 YFSETQ. The V end lost 1 base, the J end lost 5 bases, and 14 bases lay between the germline ends. This CDR3 spans 15 amino acids. The CDR3 DNA sequence: TGCGCCAGCAGCTTGTCCGACATGGACTTAGATACGCAGTATTTT. Residues: CASSLSDMDLDTQYF.

This clonotype occurred a few times. The chain uses TRBV5-1 and TRBJ2-7; 13 bases match TRBD2. V shed 4 bases, J shed 2 bases, and the junction held 6 bases outside the gene matches. Germline loops: CDR1 SGHRS, CDR2 YFSETQ. The CDR3 consists of 16 residues. CDR3 region: CASSTGLAGPTYEQYF. The CDR3 nucleotides read TGCGCCAGCAGCACGGGACTAGCGGGACCCACCTACGAGCAGTACTTC.

This clonotype has just a few counts. The DNA of the CDR3 is TGTGCCAGCAGTGAAGTCTCACTGCAAGAGACCCAGTACTTC. As protein: CASSEVSLQETQYF. The genes are TRBV6-1 and TRBJ2-5; no reliable D call. V was cut by 1 base and J by 2 bases, with 8 bases left in between. Looked up from germline, CDR1 is MNHNS and CDR2 is SASEGT. The CDR3 sequence is 14 residues long.

This clonotype was counted at least ten times. The chain combines TRBV4-3 with TRBJ2-6; D possibly corresponds to TRBD1 (6 bases). V gave up 2 bases and J gave up 2 bases, with 7 bases separating them. From germline, CDR1 is LGHNA and CDR2 YSLEER. The length of the CDR3 is 15 residues. Here the CDR3 DNA reads TGCGCCAGCAGCCAATACAGGGCTGGGGCCAACGTCCTGACTTTC. This gives the protein CASSQYRAGANVLTF.

About this clonotype: This may be a read error, as it is one base from a much larger clone. The chain combines TRBV9 with TRBJ2-4, with a weak D call TRBD1 (6 bases). The germline V gene has CDR1 SGDLS and CDR2 YYNGEE. The CDR3 is 13 residues long. The ends were cut back, 3 bases at V and 13 bases at J, with 17 bases in the middle. CDR3 residues: CASSGVPRGEQYF. For the CDR3, the DNA is TGTGCCAGCAGCGGAGTCCCCAGGGGAGAGCAGTACTTC.

This clonotype was counted once. This chain connects TRBV6-2 or TRBV6-3 to TRBJ1-5; D is perhaps TRBD1 (6 bases). Trimming took 5 bases from V and 6 from J, leaving 11 bases between them. CDR1 is MNHEY, CDR2 SVGEGT, per germline. CDR3 length: 13 amino acids. This chain's CDR3 is CASSPTGRQPQHF. The DNA for the CDR3 is TGTGCCAGCAGTCCCACAGGGCGTCAGCCCCAGCATTTT.

V and J are TRBV9 and TRBJ2-4; no definite D call. The better agreement between TRBJ2-5 and the DNA end casts doubt on the J call. From germline, CDR1 is SGDLS and CDR2 YYNGEE. This CDR3 comprises 13 residues. This CDR3 reads CASSVAVGETQYF. CDR3 coding DNA: TGTGCCAGCAGCGTAGCTGTTGGAGAGACCCAGTACTTC.

The table lists this clonotype with a count of one. The V call is TRBV5-1, the J call TRBJ2-1; 7 bases align to TRBD1. J was trimmed by 9 bases and V by 3 bases; bases with no gene match: 6. The length of the CDR3 is 13 residues. Germline V CDR1 and CDR2: SGHRS, YFSETQ. The CDR3 loop is CASSSTPGGEQFF. The DNA for the CDR3 is TGCGCCAGCAGCTCAACTCCAGGGGGTGAGCAGTTCTTC.

This clonotype was observed a single time. A junction end diverges from the germline sequence, so it may reflect a read error. The chain uses TRBV7-2 and TRBJ2-3; weak D call: TRBD2 (5 bases). The CDR3 spans 15 residues. Per the germline V gene, CDR1 is SGHTA and CDR2 is FQGNSA. This CDR3 reads CASGLRTRGTDTQYF. The CDR3 coding sequence is TGTGCCAGCGGCTTGAGGACCAGAGGGACAGATACGCAGTATTTT.

In the case of this clonotype: A much larger clone is a single base away; this may be a read error. The chain recombines TRBV5-1 with TRBJ2-3; D gene uncertain. Germline CDR1 is SGHRS and CDR2 is YFSETQ. V was shortened by 7 bases and J by 6 bases, with 18 bases between the two germline ends. CDR3 size: 14 residues. This chain's CDR3 is CASAPGALRDTQYF. CDR3 nucleotide sequence: TGCGCCAGCGCCCCCGGCGCCCTCAGGGATACGCAGTATTTT.

This chain links TRBV15 with TRBJ1-1; D perhaps matches TRBD1 (6 bases). V dropped 4 bases and J dropped 2 bases, with 8 bases sitting between them. CDR1 is LNHNV, CDR2 YYDKDF, per germline (reference sequence). The CDR3 length is 13 residues. The CDR3 DNA is TGTGCCACCAGCACGGGACACAACACTGAAGCTTTCTTT. This codes for CATSTGHNTEAFF.

This chain joins TRBV6-5 and TRBJ2-1; D is unclear. Trimming cost V 6 bases and J 3 bases, with 12 bases left between them. The CDR3 is 14 amino acids. Germline V lookup: CDR1 MNHEY, CDR2 SVGAGI. The CDR3 DNA reads as TGTGCCAGCAGGGGGATCGGCTACTACAATGAGCAGTTCTTC. It specifies CASRGIGYYNEQFF.